The T cell receptor beta chain described here comes from a study of T-cell reconstitution after alpha-beta-depleted transplantation in children. A library of TCRbeta sequences, prepared with unique molecular identifiers, was generated. TCRdb used MiXCR to reprocess the PCR reads, holding one entry per CDR3 protein. There are approximately 510,000 distinct CDR3 sequences in the sample; about 17% occur only once, and 3.3% lies in the top ten. The CDR3 extends over 15 amino acids. Deletions cut 4 bases from V and 8 bases from J, with 18 bases between. The germline gives CDR1 SGDLS, CDR2 YYNGEE. The starting material was PBMCs from the stem cell graft donor, obtained from the stem cell graft. This clonotype originated in a human donor who donated a stem cell graft to a child with acute lymphoblastic leukemia. The V gene is TRBV9, the J gene TRBJ1-4; maybe TRBD1 (5 bases). The CDR3 is CASSLTPDKGEKLFF. For the CDR3, the DNA is TGTGCCAGCAGCCTTACTCCGGATAAGGGGGAAAAACTGTTTTTT. Supplemented by reference TRBV9 and TRBJ1-4, the full variable domain reads DSGVTQTPKHLITATGQRVTLRCSPRSGDLSVYWYQQSLDQGLQFLIQYYNGEERAKGNILERFSAQQFPDLHSELNLSSLELGDSALYFCASSLTPDKGEKLFFGSGTQLSVL.